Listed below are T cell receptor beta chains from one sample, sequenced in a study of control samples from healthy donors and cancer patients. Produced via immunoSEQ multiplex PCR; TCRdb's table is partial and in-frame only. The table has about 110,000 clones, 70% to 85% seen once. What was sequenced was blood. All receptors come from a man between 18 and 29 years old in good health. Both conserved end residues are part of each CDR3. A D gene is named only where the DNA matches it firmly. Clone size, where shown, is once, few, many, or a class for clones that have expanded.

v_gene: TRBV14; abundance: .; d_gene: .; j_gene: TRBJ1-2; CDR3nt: TGTGCCAGCAGACCCACCGACAGGTTCTATGGCTACACCTTC; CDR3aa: CASRPTDRFYGYTF
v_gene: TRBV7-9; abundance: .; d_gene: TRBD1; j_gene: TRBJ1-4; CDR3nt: TGTGCCAGCAGCCCTCGGACAGGGACCCCAGAAAAACTGTTTTTT; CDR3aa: CASSPRTGTPEKLFF
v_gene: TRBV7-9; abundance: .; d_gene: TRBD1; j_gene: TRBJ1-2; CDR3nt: TGTGCCAGCAGCCTACCGGGACAGAACTATGGCTACACCTTC; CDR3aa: CASSLPGQNYGYTF
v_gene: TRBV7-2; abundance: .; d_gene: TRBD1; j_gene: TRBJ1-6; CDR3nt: TGTGCCAGCAGCCCGGACAGGAATTCACCCCTCCACTTT; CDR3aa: CASSPDRNSPLHF
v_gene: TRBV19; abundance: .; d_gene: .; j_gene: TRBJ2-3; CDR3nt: TGTGCCAGTAGTAGGTCCTCCGGACACGATACGCAGTATTTT; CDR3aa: CASSRSSGHDTQYF
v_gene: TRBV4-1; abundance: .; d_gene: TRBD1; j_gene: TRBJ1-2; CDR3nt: TGCGCCAGCAGCCAAGTCGTGTTTCTTTCGGCAGGGGGCTTTGGCTACACCTTC; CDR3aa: CASSQVVFLSAGGFGYTF
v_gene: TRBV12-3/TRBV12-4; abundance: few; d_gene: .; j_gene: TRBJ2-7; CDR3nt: TGTGCCAGCAGTTTCGGCAGGCTATACGAGCAGTACTTC; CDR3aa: CASSFGRLYEQYF
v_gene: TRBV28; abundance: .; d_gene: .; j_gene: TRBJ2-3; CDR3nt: TGTGCCAGCAGTTCAGGGGCCTCCCCGGGCACAGATACGCAGTATTTT; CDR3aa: CASSSGASPGTDTQYF
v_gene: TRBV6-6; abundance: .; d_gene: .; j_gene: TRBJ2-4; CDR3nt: TGTGCCAGCAGCGATGGGGAGAGGATAGCCAAAAACATTCAGTACTTC; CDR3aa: CASSDGERIAKNIQYF
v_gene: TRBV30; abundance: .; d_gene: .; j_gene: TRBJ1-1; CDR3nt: TGTGCGGGAGGCTCCAGATCGGACACTGAAGCTTTCTTT; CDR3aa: CAGGSRSDTEAFF
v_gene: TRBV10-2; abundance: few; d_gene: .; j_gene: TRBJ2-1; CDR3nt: TGCGCCAGCAGTGAGACAAAAAATGGCGGGCAGTTCTTC; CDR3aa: CASSETKNGGQFF
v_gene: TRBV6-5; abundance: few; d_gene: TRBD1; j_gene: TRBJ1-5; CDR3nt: TGTGCCAGCAGAAAGGGACAGGGGAATCAGCCCCAGCATTTT; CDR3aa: CASRKGQGNQPQHF
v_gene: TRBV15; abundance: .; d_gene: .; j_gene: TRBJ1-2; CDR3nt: TGTGCCACCAGCAGAGAGGAGGGTGATGGCTACACCTTC; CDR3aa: CATSREEGDGYTF
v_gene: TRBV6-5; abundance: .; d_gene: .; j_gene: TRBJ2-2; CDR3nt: TGTGCCAGCAGTTACCAGCCCACCGGGGAGCTGTTTTTT; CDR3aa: CASSYQPTGELFF
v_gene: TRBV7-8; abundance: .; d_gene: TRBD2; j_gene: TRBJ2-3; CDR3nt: TGTGCCAGCAGCGGGGGCGGGGGGGGAGATACGCAGTATTTT; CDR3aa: CASSGGGGGDTQYF
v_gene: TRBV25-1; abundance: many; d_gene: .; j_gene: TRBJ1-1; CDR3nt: TGTGCCAGCAGTGAATTGAGGGCAGGGCGCACTGAAGCTTTCTTT; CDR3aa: CASSELRAGRTEAFF
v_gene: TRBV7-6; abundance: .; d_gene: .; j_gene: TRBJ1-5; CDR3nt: TGTGCCAGCAGCTTAGGGTCAGGTAATGGTTTGGGCTATAGCAATCAGCCCCAGCATTTT; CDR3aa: CASSLGSGNGLGYSNQPQHF
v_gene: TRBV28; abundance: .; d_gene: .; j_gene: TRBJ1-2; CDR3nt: TGTGCCAGCAGTCGACAGTACTACACCTTC; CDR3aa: CASSRQYYTF
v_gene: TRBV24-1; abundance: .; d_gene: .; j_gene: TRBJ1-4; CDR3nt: TGTGCCACCAGTGATCCCAGATCCTCAACTAATGAAAAACTGTTTTTT; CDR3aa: CATSDPRSSTNEKLFF
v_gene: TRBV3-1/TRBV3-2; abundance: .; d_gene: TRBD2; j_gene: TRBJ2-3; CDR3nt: TGTGCCAGCAGCCAAGATCGGAGCGGGGGGGCAGATACGCAGTATTTT; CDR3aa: CASSQDRSGGADTQYF
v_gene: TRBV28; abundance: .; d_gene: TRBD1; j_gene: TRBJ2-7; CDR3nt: TGTGCCAGCAGTTTAACAGGGGACCCCTACGAGCAGTACTTC; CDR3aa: CASSLTGDPYEQYF
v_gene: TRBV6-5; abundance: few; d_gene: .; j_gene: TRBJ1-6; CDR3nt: TGTGCCAGCAGTTACGGGGGACACCTAAATTCACCCCTCCACTTT; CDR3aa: CASSYGGHLNSPLHF
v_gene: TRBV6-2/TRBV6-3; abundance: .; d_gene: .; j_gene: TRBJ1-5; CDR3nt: TGTGCCAGCAGTTATCAGTTTAGCAATCAGCCCCAGCATTTT; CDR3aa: CASSYQFSNQPQHF
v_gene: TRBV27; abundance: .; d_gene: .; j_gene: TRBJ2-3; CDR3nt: TGTGCCAGCGCCAGATCGGTTGCAGATACGCAGTATTTT; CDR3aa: CASARSVADTQYF
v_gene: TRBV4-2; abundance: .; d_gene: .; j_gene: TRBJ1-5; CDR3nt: TGTGCCAGCAGCCAAGGTGGGTGGGCAAATCAGCCCCAGCATTTT; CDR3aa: CASSQGGWANQPQHF
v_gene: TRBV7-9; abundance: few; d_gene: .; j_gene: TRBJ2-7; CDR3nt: TGTGCCAGCAGCGCCCCTTTTACCGGATACGAGCAGTACTTC; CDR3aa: CASSAPFTGYEQYF
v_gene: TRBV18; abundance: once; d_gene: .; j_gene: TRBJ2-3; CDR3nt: TGTGCCAGCTCACCACCTGGACGGAACACAGATACGCAGTATTTT; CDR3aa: CASSPPGRNTDTQYF
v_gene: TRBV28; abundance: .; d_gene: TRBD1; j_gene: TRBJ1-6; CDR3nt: TGTGCCAGCAGAACCTACAGGGGATCGAGCTCCTATAATTCACCCCTCCACTTT; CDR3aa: CASRTYRGSSSYNSPLHF
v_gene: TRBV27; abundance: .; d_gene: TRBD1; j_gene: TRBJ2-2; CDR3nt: TGTGCCAGCAGTCCCATCGGTGAGGGGGCGAGCACCGGGGAGCTGTTTTTT; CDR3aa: CASSPIGEGASTGELFF
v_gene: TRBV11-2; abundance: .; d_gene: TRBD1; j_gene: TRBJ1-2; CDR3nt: TGTGCCAGCTCCAGACAGGGGGAAGGCTACACCTTC; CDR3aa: CASSRQGEGYTF
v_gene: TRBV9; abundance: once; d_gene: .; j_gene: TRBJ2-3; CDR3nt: TGTGCCAGCAGCCCCGGGTTTGGCACAGATACGCAGTATTTT; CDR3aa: CASSPGFGTDTQYF
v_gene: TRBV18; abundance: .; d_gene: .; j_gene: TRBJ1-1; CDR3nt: TGTGCCAGCTCCCCCTGGGGCACAACGAACACTGAAGCTTTCTTT; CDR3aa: CASSPWGTTNTEAFF
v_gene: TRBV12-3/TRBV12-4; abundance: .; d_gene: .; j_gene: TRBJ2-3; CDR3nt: TGTGCCAGCGGGACAACTAGCACAGATACGCAGTATTTT; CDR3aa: CASGTTSTDTQYF
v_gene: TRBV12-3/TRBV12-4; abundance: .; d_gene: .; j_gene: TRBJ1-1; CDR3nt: TGTGCCAGCAGATTTAGGACGAACACTGAAGCTTTCTTT; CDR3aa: CASRFRTNTEAFF
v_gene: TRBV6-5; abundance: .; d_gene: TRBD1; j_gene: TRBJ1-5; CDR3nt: TGTGCCAGCGGACAGGGAAATCAGCCCCAGCATTTT; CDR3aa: CASGQGNQPQHF
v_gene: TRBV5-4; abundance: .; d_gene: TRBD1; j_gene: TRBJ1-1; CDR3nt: TGTGCCAGCAGCCTCGACAGGGGCGCTGAAGCTTTCTTT; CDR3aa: CASSLDRGAEAFF
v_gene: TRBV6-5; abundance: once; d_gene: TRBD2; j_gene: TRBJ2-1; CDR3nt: TGTGCCAGCAGTACTAGCGGGGGCAGTATACATGAGCAGTTCTTC; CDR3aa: CASSTSGGSIHEQFF
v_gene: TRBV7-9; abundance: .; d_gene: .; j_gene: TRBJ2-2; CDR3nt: TGTGCCAGCAGCTCAGTGAGCGGGGAGCTGTTTTTT; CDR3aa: CASSSVSGELFF
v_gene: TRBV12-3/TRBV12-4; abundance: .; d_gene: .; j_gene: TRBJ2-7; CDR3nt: TGTGCCAGCAGTTTCCAGGGCTACTACGAGCAGTACTTC; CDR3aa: CASSFQGYYEQYF
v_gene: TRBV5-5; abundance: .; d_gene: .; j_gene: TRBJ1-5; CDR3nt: TGTGCCAGCAGCTCGGACAGTATTAATCAGCCCCAGCATTTT; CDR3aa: CASSSDSINQPQHF
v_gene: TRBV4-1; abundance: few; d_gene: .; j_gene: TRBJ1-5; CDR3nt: TGCGCCAGCAGCCAAGAATCGATCAATCAGCCCCAGCATTTT; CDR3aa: CASSQESINQPQHF
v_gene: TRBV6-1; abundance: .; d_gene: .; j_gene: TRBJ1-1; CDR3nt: TGTGCCAGCATGATAAGGCGGGACACTGAAGCTTTCTTT; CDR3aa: CASMIRRDTEAFF
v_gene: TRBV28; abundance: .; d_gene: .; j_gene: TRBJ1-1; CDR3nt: TGTGCCAGTACCGGTACTATGAACACTGAAGCTTTCTTT; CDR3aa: CASTGTMNTEAFF
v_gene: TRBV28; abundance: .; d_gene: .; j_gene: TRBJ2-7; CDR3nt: TGTGCCAGCAGTTCGACGGCGGGGACCTACGAGCAGTACTTC; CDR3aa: CASSSTAGTYEQYF
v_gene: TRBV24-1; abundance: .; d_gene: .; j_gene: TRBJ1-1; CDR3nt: TGTGCCACCAGTGATGCAGACCCTTCGAACACTGAAGCTTTCTTT; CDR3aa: CATSDADPSNTEAFF